The rows below give T cell receptor beta chains drawn from one sample of a study of OX40 agonist ivuxolimab in advanced cancers. The protocol was immunoSEQ multiplex PCR, while the TCRdb copy is restricted to in-frame clones and leaves out a portion. This sample has roughly 69,000 clones; 87% occur once, and the top ten carry roughly 4.2%. The sample consisted of CD4+ or CD8+ T cells sorted from blood, taken in a trial of the OX40 agonist ivuxolimab. The receptors were sampled from an adult with an advanced solid tumor such as melanoma, head and neck, liver or kidney cancer. The CDR3 runs from the conserved cysteine through the conserved F or W. The order of the fields is D gene, J gene, CDR3 length, V gene, clone size, CDR3 protein, CDR3 DNA. A D gene is named only where the DNA matches it firmly. A row's size may be missing; if present it is once, few, many or a size class.

d_gene: NA
j_gene: TRBJ2-1
len: 13
v_gene: TRBV28
abundance: NA
CDR3aa: CASSSRSYNEQFF
CDR3nt: TGTGCCAGCAGTAGCAGATCCTACAATGAGCAGTTCTTC

d_gene: TRBD1
j_gene: TRBJ1-2
len: 15
v_gene: TRBV28
abundance: NA
CDR3aa: CASRLSRQGNYGYTF
CDR3nt: TGTGCCAGCAGACTATCCAGACAGGGTAACTATGGCTACACCTTC

d_gene: NA
j_gene: TRBJ2-2
len: 12
v_gene: TRBV13
abundance: NA
CDR3aa: CASSKNTGELFF
CDR3nt: TGTGCCAGCAGCAAAAACACCGGGGAGCTGTTTTTT

d_gene: NA
j_gene: TRBJ2-5
len: 15
v_gene: TRBV7-9
abundance: NA
CDR3aa: CASSPRTGRDETQYF
CDR3nt: TGTGCCAGCAGCCCGCGGACGGGACGAGACGAGACCCAGTACTTC

d_gene: NA
j_gene: TRBJ1-1
len: 14
v_gene: TRBV19
abundance: NA
CDR3aa: CASSGAGRSTEAFF
CDR3nt: TGTGCCAGTAGTGGGGCAGGGCGGAGTACTGAAGCTTTCTTT

d_gene: TRBD2
j_gene: TRBJ2-2
len: 17
v_gene: TRBV29-1
abundance: NA
CDR3aa: CSVEDRFAGGPPGELFF
CDR3nt: TGCAGCGTTGAAGATCGATTTGCGGGGGGGCCTCCCGGGGAGCTGTTTTTT

d_gene: NA
j_gene: TRBJ2-7
len: 12
v_gene: TRBV28
abundance: NA
CDR3aa: CASSSSLVEQYF
CDR3nt: TGTGCCAGCAGTTCGTCCCTAGTCGAGCAGTACTTC

d_gene: NA
j_gene: TRBJ2-5
len: 14
v_gene: TRBV19
abundance: NA
CDR3aa: CASSIRPDQETQYF
CDR3nt: TGTGCCAGTAGTATACGCCCAGACCAAGAGACCCAGTACTTC

d_gene: TRBD1
j_gene: TRBJ2-2
len: 13
v_gene: TRBV7-9
abundance: NA
CDR3aa: CASSPGGTGELFF
CDR3nt: TGTGCCAGCAGCCCAGGGGGCACCGGGGAGCTGTTTTTT

d_gene: NA
j_gene: TRBJ2-3
len: 14
v_gene: TRBV2
abundance: NA
CDR3aa: CASSEGRGKNTQYF
CDR3nt: TGTGCCAGCAGTGAGGGCAGGGGCAAGAATACGCAGTATTTT

d_gene: TRBD1
j_gene: TRBJ1-2
len: 16
v_gene: TRBV28
abundance: NA
CDR3aa: CASIDITGGNNYGYTF
CDR3nt: TGTGCCAGCATCGATATAACAGGGGGCAATAACTATGGCTACACCTTC

d_gene: NA
j_gene: TRBJ1-5
len: 13
v_gene: TRBV5-6
abundance: NA
CDR3aa: CASSFRNNQPQHF
CDR3nt: TGTGCCAGCAGCTTCCGAAACAATCAGCCCCAGCATTTT

d_gene: NA
j_gene: TRBJ2-6
len: 15
v_gene: TRBV7-6
abundance: NA
CDR3aa: CASSYGSSGANVLTF
CDR3nt: TGTGCCAGCAGCTATGGTAGCTCTGGGGCCAACGTCCTGACTTTC

d_gene: NA
j_gene: TRBJ2-7
len: 16
v_gene: TRBV5-1
abundance: NA
CDR3aa: CASSPPGLLTGVEQYF
CDR3nt: TGCGCCAGCAGCCCCCCCGGACTTCTAACCGGCGTCGAGCAGTACTTC

d_gene: TRBD2
j_gene: TRBJ2-3
len: 17
v_gene: TRBV7-9
abundance: NA
CDR3aa: CASSLGSRGGFPDTQYF
CDR3nt: TGTGCCAGCAGCTTGGGGTCGCGGGGGGGCTTCCCAGATACGCAGTATTTT

d_gene: NA
j_gene: TRBJ1-3
len: 14
v_gene: TRBV5-1
abundance: NA
CDR3aa: CASSPIGTGNTIYF
CDR3nt: TGCGCCAGCAGCCCAATAGGGACAGGAAACACCATATATTTT

d_gene: TRBD1
j_gene: TRBJ2-7
len: 15
v_gene: TRBV28
abundance: once
CDR3aa: CASSPGTGGTYEQYF
CDR3nt: TGTGCCAGCAGTCCAGGGACAGGGGGTACCTACGAGCAGTACTTC

d_gene: TRBD2
j_gene: TRBJ2-3
len: 15
v_gene: TRBV11-2
abundance: NA
CDR3aa: CASSLERGGSDTQYF
CDR3nt: TGTGCCAGCAGCTTAGAGCGGGGGGGTTCAGATACGCAGTATTTT

d_gene: NA
j_gene: TRBJ2-7
len: 13
v_gene: TRBV28
abundance: NA
CDR3aa: CASSFEAGDEQYF
CDR3nt: TGTGCCAGCAGTTTTGAGGCTGGTGACGAGCAGTACTTC

d_gene: NA
j_gene: TRBJ2-7
len: 16
v_gene: TRBV5-1
abundance: NA
CDR3aa: CASSLVPQGLTYEQYF
CDR3nt: TGCGCCAGCAGCTTGGTCCCTCAGGGGCTCACCTACGAGCAGTACTTC

d_gene: NA
j_gene: TRBJ2-1
len: 15
v_gene: TRBV10-3
abundance: NA
CDR3aa: CAISEGAGMYNEQFF
CDR3nt: TGTGCCATCAGTGAAGGGGCGGGAATGTACAATGAGCAGTTCTTC

d_gene: NA
j_gene: TRBJ1-5
len: 10
v_gene: TRBV14
abundance: NA
CDR3aa: CASSPETQHF
CDR3nt: TGTGCCAGCAGCCCAGAGACCCAGCATTTT

d_gene: NA
j_gene: TRBJ1-4
len: 16
v_gene: TRBV19
abundance: NA
CDR3aa: CASSNPSGAANEKLFF
CDR3nt: TGTGCCAGTAGTAATCCCTCGGGGGCTGCTAATGAAAAACTGTTTTTT

d_gene: TRBD2
j_gene: TRBJ2-1
len: 16
v_gene: TRBV7-8
abundance: NA
CDR3aa: CASSPSPSGAYNEQFF
CDR3nt: TGTGCCAGCAGCCCGAGTCCTAGCGGAGCCTACAATGAGCAGTTCTTC

d_gene: TRBD2
j_gene: TRBJ2-1
len: 19
v_gene: TRBV19
abundance: NA
CDR3aa: CASSRGQGGLAGTYNEQFF
CDR3nt: TGTGCCAGTAGCAGGGGACAGGGTGGACTAGCGGGGACCTACAATGAGCAGTTCTTC

d_gene: NA
j_gene: TRBJ1-2
len: 15
v_gene: TRBV28
abundance: NA
CDR3aa: CASSLGELTIKGYTF
CDR3nt: TGTGCCAGCAGCCTTGGGGAACTTACCATAAAGGGCTACACCTTC

d_gene: TRBD1
j_gene: TRBJ2-1
len: 12
v_gene: TRBV10-3
abundance: NA
CDR3aa: CATEDRINEQFF
CDR3nt: TGTGCCACGGAGGACAGGATCAATGAGCAGTTCTTC

d_gene: NA
j_gene: TRBJ2-3
len: 15
v_gene: TRBV6-1
abundance: NA
CDR3aa: CASSIQGTSTDTQYF
CDR3nt: TGTGCCAGCAGTATACAGGGGACTAGCACAGATACGCAGTATTTT

d_gene: TRBD1
j_gene: TRBJ1-2
len: 15
v_gene: TRBV6-5
abundance: NA
CDR3aa: CASSTRDRLIYGYTF
CDR3nt: TGTGCCAGCAGTACCAGGGACAGACTCATCTATGGCTACACCTTC

d_gene: NA
j_gene: TRBJ2-7
len: 14
v_gene: TRBV5-6
abundance: NA
CDR3aa: CASSGAVGSYEQYF
CDR3nt: TGTGCCAGCAGCGGGGCGGTCGGCTCCTACGAGCAGTACTTC

d_gene: NA
j_gene: TRBJ1-3
len: 15
v_gene: TRBV7-2
abundance: NA
CDR3aa: CASSLVGNSGNTIYF
CDR3nt: TGTGCCAGCAGCTTAGTTGGCAACTCTGGAAACACCATATATTTT

d_gene: NA
j_gene: TRBJ2-1
len: 15
v_gene: TRBV21-1
abundance: NA
CDR3aa: CARVADRGHENEQFF
CDR3nt: TGTGCCAGGGTAGCGGACAGGGGGCACGAGAATGAGCAGTTCTTC

d_gene: NA
j_gene: TRBJ2-5
len: 14
v_gene: TRBV5-4
abundance: NA
CDR3aa: CASSLYRGGETQYF
CDR3nt: TGTGCCAGCAGCTTGTACAGGGGAGGCGAGACCCAGTACTTC

d_gene: NA
j_gene: TRBJ1-4
len: 16
v_gene: TRBV18
abundance: NA
CDR3aa: CASSRDGGKANEKLFF
CDR3nt: TGTGCCAGCTCTCGCGACGGAGGCAAAGCTAATGAAAAACTGTTTTTT

d_gene: NA
j_gene: TRBJ2-3
len: 12
v_gene: TRBV5-6
abundance: NA
CDR3aa: CASSLGVAGQYF
CDR3nt: TGTGCCAGCAGCCTGGGGGTAGCTGGGCAGTATTTT

d_gene: NA
j_gene: TRBJ1-2
len: 13
v_gene: TRBV27
abundance: NA
CDR3aa: CASSLYGGEGYTF
CDR3nt: TGTGCCAGCAGTTTATATGGGGGGGAAGGCTACACCTTC

d_gene: NA
j_gene: TRBJ2-2
len: 16
v_gene: TRBV7-2
abundance: few
CDR3aa: CASSLASGSGTGELFF
CDR3nt: TGTGCCAGCAGCTTAGCGTCAGGCTCGGGCACCGGGGAGCTGTTTTTT

d_gene: NA
j_gene: TRBJ2-5
len: 14
v_gene: TRBV9
abundance: NA
CDR3aa: CASSGGDYQETQYF
CDR3nt: TGTGCCAGCAGCGGAGGGGATTACCAAGAGACCCAGTACTTC

d_gene: TRBD1
j_gene: TRBJ1-2
len: 12
v_gene: TRBV6-5
abundance: NA
CDR3aa: CASRQGVRGYTF
CDR3nt: TGTGCCAGCAGACAGGGGGTCCGTGGCTACACCTTC

d_gene: NA
j_gene: TRBJ2-7
len: 15
v_gene: TRBV28
abundance: NA
CDR3aa: CASSLVVAARYEQYF
CDR3nt: TGTGCCAGCAGTTTGGTGGTCGCGGCCCGCTACGAGCAGTACTTC

d_gene: NA
j_gene: TRBJ2-7
len: 15
v_gene: TRBV11-2
abundance: NA
CDR3aa: CASSLGQLSNYEQYF
CDR3nt: TGTGCCAGCAGCTTAGGCCAACTTTCAAATTACGAGCAGTACTTC

d_gene: TRBD2
j_gene: TRBJ2-1
len: 16
v_gene: TRBV18
abundance: NA
CDR3aa: CASSLLTSQVYNEQFF
CDR3nt: TGTGCCAGCTCACTCCTGACTAGCCAGGTCTACAATGAGCAGTTCTTC